The clone carrying this T cell receptor (beta chain) has a count of ten or more. The data were obtained in a study of T-cell reconstitution after alpha-beta-depleted transplantation in children. The library targeted TCRbeta and was prepared with unique molecular identifiers. One entry per CDR3 protein results from TCRdb running MiXCR on the PCR reads. The sample yields roughly 120,000 distinct CDR3 sequences, about a tenth seen once. From germline, CDR1 is MNHEY and CDR2 SMNVEV (reference sequence). The CDR3 is made up of 14 amino acids. V was shortened by 0 bases and J by 6 bases, with 12 bases between the two germline ends.

The receptor's source is a human donor who donated a stem cell graft to a child with acute lymphoblastic leukemia. The sequences come from PBMCs from the stem cell graft donor, collected from the stem cell graft. The chain uses TRBV27 and TRBJ2-7; D unclear. The CDR3 sequence is CASSLSLRAAEQYF. The CDR3 nucleotides are TGTGCCAGCAGTTTATCGCTTAGGGCGGCCGAGCAGTACTTC.